This T cell receptor (beta chain) was sequenced for a study of cytomegalovirus exposure and HLA in healthy donors. PCR involved 60 Vbeta and 13 Jbeta primers. TCRdb's table, derived via immunoSEQ multiplex PCR, lists solely in-frame clones and lacks some. The repertoire holds about 250,000 clones, with about four fifths as singletons. This clonotype was obtained from a girl aged 2-10 years in good health and CMV-seronegative. The sample taken for sequencing was PBMCs.

CDR3 in amino acids: CASSALGLARTDTQYF. In DNA form, the CDR3 reads TGTGCCAGCAGCGCACTAGGTCTAGCCCGCACAGATACGCAGTATTTT. The rearrangement uses TRBV9 and TRBJ2-3; TRBD2 is a possible D gene (5 bases). The CDR3 consists of 16 residues. Germline V gives CDR1 SGDLS, CDR2 YYNGEE. Trimming shortened V by 3 bases and J by 1 base, and 15 bases separated the two germline ends.